Below are 27 T cell receptor beta chains sequenced from a single sample in a study of resident and recirculating memory T cells in vitiligo. Repertoires were generated with immunoSEQ multiplex PCR, while TCRdb's copy carries only in-frame clones and drops some. The sample lists roughly 40,000 clones; about nine tenths were seen once. The specimen was blood. The source of these receptors is a male donor with vitiligo.

This rearrangement joins TRBV27 to TRBJ1-1; perhaps TRBD1 as D (5 bases). V was clipped by 7 bases and J by 4 bases, with 25 bases between them. Germline values: CDR1 MNHEY, CDR2 SMNVEV (reference sequence). CDR3 length equals 17 residues. The CDR3 loop is CASISSRDWGTGTEAFF. DNA for the CDR3: TGTGCCAGCATTTCGTCCCGGGACTGGGGCACGGGCACTGAAGCTTTCTTT.

In this sample, this clone turned up a few times. V is TRBV7-2 and J is TRBJ2-7, with 8 positions matching TRBD1. J was trimmed by 7 bases and V by 5 bases; bases with no gene match: 4. This CDR3 region has 12 residues. Germline CDR1 and CDR2: SGHTA and FQGNSA. The CDR3 region is CASSVTGAEQYF. The CDR3 nucleotides read TGTGCCAGCAGCGTGACAGGGGCGGAGCAGTACTTC. The complete variable domain, with remaining parts taken from reference TRBV7-2 and TRBJ2-7, reads GAGVSQSPSNKVTEKGKDVELRCDPISGHTALYWYRQSLGQGLEFLIYFQGNSAPDKSGLPSDRFSAERTGGSVSTLTIQRTQQEDSAVYLCASSVTGAEQYFGPGTRLTVT.

This chain links TRBV30 with TRBJ1-6; TRBD1 is a possible D gene (5 bases). CDR1 is GTSNPN, CDR2 SVGIG, per germline (reference sequence). There are 16 residues in the CDR3. V gave up 4 bases and J gave up 7 bases, with 20 bases separating them. The CDR3 region is CAWTRSPQGQNSPLHF. The CDR3 DNA sequence: TGTGCCTGGACCAGGAGCCCCCAGGGCCAGAATTCACCCCTCCACTTT.

In its sample, this clone was seen once. The J gene is TRBJ1-1, the V gene TRBV9; D not certain. V was trimmed by 0 bases and J by 6 bases, leaving 12 bases between them. This CDR3 is built from 14 residues. Germline V gene sequence: CDR1 SGDLS, CDR2 YYNGEE. The CDR3 sequence: CASSVGGPSPEAFF. CDR3 in DNA: TGTGCCAGCAGCGTAGGAGGCCCGAGCCCTGAAGCTTTCTTT.

The genes are TRBV11-2 and TRBJ2-3; possible D gene TRBD1, 7 bases. The V end lost 3 bases, the J end lost 1 base, and 23 bases lay between the germline ends. This CDR3 contains 19 residues. Germline assignment: CDR1 SGHAT and CDR2 FQNNGV. The CDR3 DNA follows: TGTGCCAGCAGCTTCCAAGGTACCCTCGTCAGGGGGGGCACAGATACGCAGTATTTT. Translation: CASSFQGTLVRGGTDTQYF.

This rearrangement joins TRBV30 to TRBJ1-3, with D unclear. The germline gives CDR1 GTSNPN, CDR2 SVGIG (reference sequence). The germline V and J ends were trimmed by 5 bases and 0 bases, with 14 bases remaining between them. This CDR3 comprises 15 residues. Written as DNA, the CDR3 is TGTGCCTGGGTTGACGCTACTAGCTCTGGAAACACCATATATTTT. The encoded protein is CAWVDATSSGNTIYF.

The chain recombines TRBV7-8 with TRBJ1-3, with 7 bases fitting TRBD1. Per the germline V gene, CDR1 is SGHVS and CDR2 is FQNEAQ. This CDR3 is 16 amino acids long. Trimming at V came to 5 bases and at J to 1 base, leaving 8 bases not matched to a gene. CDR3 nucleotides: TGTGCCAGCAGCCAGGGGGACCTGCGTTCTGGAAACACCATATATTTT. Its protein is CASSQGDLRSGNTIYF.

This chain joins TRBV7-9 and TRBJ1-2, with 7 bases that match TRBD1. The CDR3 runs 15 residues. Trimming took 6 bases from V and 4 from J; bases not matched to a gene: 11. Germline-derived CDR1 and CDR2 are SEHNR and FQNEAQ (reference sequence). The CDR3 reads CASRPAGTEAYGYTF. CDR3 DNA sequence: TGTGCCAGCAGGCCGGCCGGGACAGAGGCCTATGGCTACACCTTC.

The chain couples TRBV10-3 to TRBJ2-1; D is perhaps TRBD2 (6 bases). This CDR3 is 15 amino acids long. V lost 3 bases and J 6 bases, leaving 15 bases between the germline ends. Germline values: CDR1 ENHRY, CDR2 SYGVKD. In DNA form, the CDR3 reads TGTGCCATCAGTGATGTCGCGGGGCGGAGCAATGAGCAGTTCTTC. Translation: CAISDVAGRSNEQFF.

This chain joins TRBV18 and TRBJ1-2, with D possibly being TRBD1 (5 bases). Trimming took 0 bases from V and 8 from J, leaving 19 bases between them. The germline V gene encodes CDR1 KGHSH and CDR2 LQKENI. The CDR3 has 16 residues. CDR3 DNA sequence: TGTGCCAGCTCACCACCGAATCTTGGCAGGGTCGAAGGCTACACCTTC. It is translated as CASSPPNLGRVEGYTF. Supplemented by reference TRBV18 and TRBJ1-2, the full variable domain reads NAGVMQNPRHLVRRRGQEARLRCSPMKGHSHVYWYRQLPEEGLKFMVYLQKENIIDESGMPKERFSAEFPKEGPSILRIQQVVRGDSAAYFCASSPPNLGRVEGYTFGSGTRLTVV.

V and J are TRBV30 and TRBJ2-1; TRBD2 might be the D (6 bases). The V end lost 6 bases, the J end lost 5 bases, and 17 bases lay between the germline ends. Germline V gene sequence: CDR1 GTSNPN, CDR2 SVGIG (reference sequence). The CDR3 sequence is 14 residues long. The CDR3 sequence: CACQSGLRNNEQFF. CDR3 nucleotide sequence: TGTGCCTGCCAGTCGGGACTTCGGAACAATGAGCAGTTCTTC. Combining the CDR3 with reference TRBV30 and TRBJ2-1 gives the whole variable domain SQTIHQWPATLVQPVGSPLSLECTVEGTSNPNLYWYRQAAGRGLQLLFYSVGIGQISSEVPQNLSASRPQDRQFILSSKKLLLSDSGFYLCACQSGLRNNEQFFGPGTRLTVL.

This chain links TRBV7-6 with TRBJ2-2, with 8 positions matching TRBD2. V gave up 3 bases and J gave up 5 bases; unmatched junction bases: 5. Looked up from germline, CDR1 is SGHVS and CDR2 is FNYEAQ. The CDR3 has 15 amino acids. The CDR3 DNA follows: TGTGCCAGCAGCTTGAGGAGCGGGGGAACCGGGGAGCTGTTTTTT. The encoded protein is CASSLRSGGTGELFF.

V is TRBV6-5 and J is TRBJ1-1; 7 bases are shared with TRBD1. CDR1 is MNHEY and CDR2 is SVGAGI in the germline V gene. With V trimmed by 0 bases and J by 3 bases, 4 bases remained unmatched. This CDR3 is built from 15 residues. CDR3 in DNA: TGTGCCAGCAGTTACTCAGGGGGCAGGGACACTGAAGCTTTCTTT. Its translation: CASSYSGGRDTEAFF.

This clone was counted a single time. The J gene is TRBJ2-5, the V gene TRBV4-3, with D tentatively TRBD2 (6 bases). The V end was cut by 2 bases, the J end by 0 bases, with 13 bases between. Germline-derived CDR1 and CDR2 are LGHNA and YSLEER. The CDR3 is 16 residues long. CDR3 amino acids: CASSQPPGGNQETQYF. In DNA form, the CDR3 reads TGCGCCAGCAGCCAACCCCCTGGCGGGAACCAAGAGACCCAGTACTTC.

The chain has TRBV5-1 and TRBJ2-5; 8 bases line up with TRBD1. This CDR3 comprises 13 residues. Germline loops: CDR1 SGHRS, CDR2 YFSETQ. With 4 bases clipped from V and 1 base from J, the junction kept 0 bases outside the gene matches. CDR3 DNA sequence: TGCGCCAGCAGCGGGACAGGCCAAGAGACCCAGTACTTC. Translation gives CASSGTGQETQYF.

DNA for the CDR3: TGTGCCACCAGCAGGGGGACTGGGACTAGCACAGATACGCAGTATTTT. Residues: CATSRGTGTSTDTQYF. The V call is TRBV15, the J call TRBJ2-3, with a possible D match to TRBD2 (6 bases). V dropped 3 bases and J dropped 0 bases, with 13 bases sitting between them. The CDR3 length is 16 residues. CDR1 and CDR2 from the germline V gene are LNHNV and YYDKDF (reference sequence).

Written as DNA, the CDR3 is TGTGCCAGCAGTCGGGACTACCCTAGCTCCGATACGCAGTATTTT. Amino acid sequence: CASSRDYPSSDTQYF. The chain uses TRBV7-8 and TRBJ2-3; the match to TRBD2 covers 7 bases. CDR3 length: 15 amino acids. Unmatched junction bases numbered 12, after V lost 6 bases and J lost 6 bases. Germline-derived CDR1 and CDR2 are SGHVS and FQNEAQ. Combining the CDR3 with reference TRBV7-8 and TRBJ2-3 gives the whole variable domain GAGVSQSPRYKVAKRGQDVALRCDPISGHVSLFWYQQALGQGPEFLTYFQNEAQLDKSGLPSDRFFAERPEGSVSTLKIQRTQQEDSAVYLCASSRDYPSSDTQYFGPGTRLTVL.

The chain carries TRBV5-4 and TRBJ1-1; D is unresolved. Per the germline V gene, CDR1 is SGHNT and CDR2 is YYREEE (reference sequence). V lost 0 bases and J 2 bases, leaving 5 bases between the germline ends. This CDR3 has 13 amino acids. The CDR3 DNA sequence: TGTGCCAGCAGCTTGGGGGCTAACACTGAAGCTTTCTTT. As protein: CASSLGANTEAFF.

The rearrangement links TRBV21-1 to TRBJ2-1; the DNA was not compared with TRBD2, the D call given in the table. TRBV21-1 is reported as a pseudogene. This CDR3 has 18 residues. CDR3 bases: TGTGCCAGCAGCGTTACAAAGGAGCGGGGAAATTCCTACAATGAGCAGTTCTTC. Its translation: CASSVTKERGNSYNEQFF.

The rearrangement joins TRBV7-9 to TRBJ1-3, with a possible D match to TRBD1 (5 bases). Germline V CDR1 and CDR2: SEHNR, FQNEAQ (reference sequence). The CDR3 runs 15 residues. V lost 5 bases, J lost 0 bases, and 11 bases lay in between. CDR3: CASSEHRFSGNTIYF. CDR3 DNA: TGTGCCAGCAGCGAGCACAGGTTCTCTGGAAACACCATATATTTT.

The V and J genes are TRBV13 and TRBJ1-1, with D possibly being TRBD1 (5 bases). V lost 2 bases to trimming and J lost 11 bases, with 15 bases between them. Germline values: CDR1 PRHDT, CDR2 FYEKMQ (reference sequence). The CDR3 contains 13 residues. Here the CDR3 reads CASSLWMAGRAFF. The CDR3 DNA reads TGTGCCAGCAGCTTATGGATGGCAGGGCGGGCTTTCTTT.

V usage is TRBV4-1 and J usage is TRBJ2-7; 10 bases align to TRBD2. The trim removed 0 bases at V and 5 bases at J, leaving 7 bases unmatched. In germline, CDR1 is MGHRA, CDR2 YSYEKL. The CDR3 covers 16 residues. The CDR3 region is CASSQDLVAGGHEQYF. The CDR3 nucleotides read TGCGCCAGCAGCCAAGATTTGGTAGCGGGGGGCCACGAGCAGTACTTC.

V and J are TRBV27 and TRBJ1-6, with TRBD1 identical over 8 bases. The CDR3 extends over 16 amino acids. Germline V gene sequence: CDR1 MNHEY, CDR2 SMNVEV (reference sequence). V gave up 4 bases and J gave up 5 bases; unmatched junction bases: 7. Written as DNA, the CDR3 is TGTGCCAGCAGTTGGACAGGGCGAAATGATAATTCACCCCTCCACTTT. Amino acids: CASSWTGRNDNSPLHF.

The chain links TRBV18 to TRBJ1-1; D gene ambiguous. Trimming took off 6 bases at V and 1 base at J, with 9 bases between the two ends. The CDR3 loop spans 13 amino acids. Germline values: CDR1 KGHSH, CDR2 LQKENI. This CDR3 is CASSGIRNTEAFF. The CDR3 region has the DNA TGTGCCAGCTCCGGGATACGGAACACTGAAGCTTTCTTT.

Only one count was recorded for this clone. Distinct nucleotide sequences in the sample also encode this CDR3. This rearrangement joins TRBV25-1 to TRBJ1-2; possibly TRBD1 for D (5 bases). The germline V gene has CDR1 MGHDK and CDR2 SYGVNS. Trimming took 8 bases from V and 3 from J, leaving 13 bases between them. There are 13 residues in the CDR3. Here the CDR3 reads CASGPDRDYGYTF. Here the CDR3 DNA reads TGTGCCAGCGGACCTGACAGAGACTATGGCTACACCTTC.

This chain uses TRBV4-3 with TRBJ2-5; tentative D call: TRBD1 (7 bases). Germline V CDR1 and CDR2: LGHNA, YSLEER. This CDR3 comprises 14 residues. V dropped 0 bases and J dropped 5 bases, with 10 bases sitting between them. CDR3 DNA: TGCGCCAGCAGCCAAGACAGGGGGGTGGAGACCCAGTACTTC. Translation: CASSQDRGVETQYF.

The chain links TRBV21-1 to TRBJ1-1; TRBD1 is the table's D call, not checked against the DNA. TRBV21-1 is tagged as a pseudogene. The CDR3 has 9 residues. Here the CDR3 DNA reads TGTGCCAGCATGGGGCGGGCTTTCTTT. Translation: CASMGRAFF.